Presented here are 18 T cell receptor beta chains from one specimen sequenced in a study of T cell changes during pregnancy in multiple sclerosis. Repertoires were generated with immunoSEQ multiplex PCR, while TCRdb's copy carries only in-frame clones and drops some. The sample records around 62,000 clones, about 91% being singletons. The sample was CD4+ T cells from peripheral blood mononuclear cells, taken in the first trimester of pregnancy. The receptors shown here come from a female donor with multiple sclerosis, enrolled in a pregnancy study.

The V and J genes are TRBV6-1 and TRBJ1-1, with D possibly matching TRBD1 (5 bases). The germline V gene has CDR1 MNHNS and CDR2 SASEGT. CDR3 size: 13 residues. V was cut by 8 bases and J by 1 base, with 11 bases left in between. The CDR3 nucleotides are TGTGCCAGCGCATCTAGGGGGAACACTGAAGCTTTCTTT. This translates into CASASRGNTEAFF.

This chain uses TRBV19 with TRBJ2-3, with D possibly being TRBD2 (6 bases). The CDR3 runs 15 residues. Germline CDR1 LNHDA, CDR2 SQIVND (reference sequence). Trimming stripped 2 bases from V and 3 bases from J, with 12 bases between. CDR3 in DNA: TGTGCCAGTAGTATACCGGGACTGGGGACAGATACGCAGTATTTT. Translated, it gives CASSIPGLGTDTQYF.

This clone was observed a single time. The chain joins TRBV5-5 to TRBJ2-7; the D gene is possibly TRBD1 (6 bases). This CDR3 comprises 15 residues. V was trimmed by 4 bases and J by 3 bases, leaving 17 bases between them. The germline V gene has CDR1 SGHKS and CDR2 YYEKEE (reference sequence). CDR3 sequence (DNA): TGTGCCAGCAGCACCCTGTTAGGGGGTATCTACGAGCAGTACTTC. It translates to CASSTLLGGIYEQYF.

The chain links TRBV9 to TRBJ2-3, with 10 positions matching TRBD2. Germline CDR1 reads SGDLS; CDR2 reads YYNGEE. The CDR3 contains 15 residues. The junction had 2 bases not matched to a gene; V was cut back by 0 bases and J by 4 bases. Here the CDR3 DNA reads TGTGCCAGCAGCGTAGCAGCGGGGGGGCCAGATACGCAGTATTTT. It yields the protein CASSVAAGGPDTQYF.

The CDR3 protein is CASSLGRNNYGYTF. The DNA for the CDR3 is TGTGCCAGCAGCTTGGGCAGAAATAACTATGGCTACACCTTC. This chain connects TRBV7-6 to TRBJ1-2; D not resolved. The CDR3 covers 14 residues. Trimming cost V 3 bases and J 1 base, with 9 bases left between them. CDR1 is SGHVS, CDR2 FNYEAQ, per germline.

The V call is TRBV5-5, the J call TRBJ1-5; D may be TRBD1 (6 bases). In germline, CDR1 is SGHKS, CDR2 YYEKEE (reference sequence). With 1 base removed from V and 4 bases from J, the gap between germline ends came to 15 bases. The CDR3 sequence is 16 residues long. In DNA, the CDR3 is TGTGCCAGCAGCTTGACGACAGGAGCTGGGAATCAGCCCCAGCATTTT. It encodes CASSLTTGAGNQPQHF. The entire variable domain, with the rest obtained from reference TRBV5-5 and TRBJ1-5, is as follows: DAGVTQSPTHLIKTRGQQVTLRCSPISGHKSVSWYQQVLGQGPQFIFQYYEKEERGRGNFPDRFSARQFPNYSSELNVNALLLGDSALYLCASSLTTGAGNQPQHFGDGTRLSIL.

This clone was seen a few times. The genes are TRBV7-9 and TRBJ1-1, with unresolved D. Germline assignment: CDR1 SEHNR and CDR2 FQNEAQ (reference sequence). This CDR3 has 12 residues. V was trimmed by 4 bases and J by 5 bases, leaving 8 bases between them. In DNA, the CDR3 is TGTGCCAGCAGCTGGCAAGAAACTGAAGCTTTCTTT. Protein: CASSWQETEAFF.

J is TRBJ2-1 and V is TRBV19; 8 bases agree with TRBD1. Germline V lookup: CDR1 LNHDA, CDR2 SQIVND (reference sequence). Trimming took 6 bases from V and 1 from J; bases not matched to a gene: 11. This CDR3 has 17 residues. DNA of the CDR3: TGTGCCAGTAGGGCGGTCACAGGGGGGATTTCCTACAATGAGCAGTTCTTC. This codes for CASRAVTGGISYNEQFF. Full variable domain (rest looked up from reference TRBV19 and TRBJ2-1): DGGITQSPKYLFRKEGQNVTLSCEQNLNHDAMYWYRQDPGQGLRLIYYSQIVNDFQKGDIAEGYSVSREKKESFPLTVTSAQKNPTAFYLCASRAVTGGISYNEQFFGPGTRLTVL.

The DNA for the CDR3 is TGTGCCAGCTCACCTCAACCCCTCCCTCCAGCAGATACGCAGTATTTT. Translation: CASSPQPLPPADTQYF. The chain carries TRBV18 and TRBJ2-3; D ambiguous. V lost 3 bases, J lost 4 bases, and 17 bases lay in between. CDR3 length equals 16 residues. Germline V gene data show CDR1 as KGHSH and CDR2 as LQKENI.

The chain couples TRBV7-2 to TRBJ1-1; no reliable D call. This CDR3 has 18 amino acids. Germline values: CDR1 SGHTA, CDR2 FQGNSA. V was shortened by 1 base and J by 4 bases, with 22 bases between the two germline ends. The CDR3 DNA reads TGTGCCAGCAGCTTAGGAGTATCGGTCTCCTTAGGCGGCACTGAAGCTTTCTTT. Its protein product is CASSLGVSVSLGGTEAFF. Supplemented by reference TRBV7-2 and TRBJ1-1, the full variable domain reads GAGVSQSPSNKVTEKGKDVELRCDPISGHTALYWYRQSLGQGLEFLIYFQGNSAPDKSGLPSDRFSAERTGGSVSTLTIQRTQQEDSAVYLCASSLGVSVSLGGTEAFFGQGTRLTVV.

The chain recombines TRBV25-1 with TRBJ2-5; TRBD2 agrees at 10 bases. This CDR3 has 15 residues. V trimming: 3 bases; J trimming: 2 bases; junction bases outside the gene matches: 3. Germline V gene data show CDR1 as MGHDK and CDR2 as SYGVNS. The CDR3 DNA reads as TGTGCCAGCAGTGATCTAGCGGGGGCACAAGAGACCCAGTACTTC. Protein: CASSDLAGAQETQYF.

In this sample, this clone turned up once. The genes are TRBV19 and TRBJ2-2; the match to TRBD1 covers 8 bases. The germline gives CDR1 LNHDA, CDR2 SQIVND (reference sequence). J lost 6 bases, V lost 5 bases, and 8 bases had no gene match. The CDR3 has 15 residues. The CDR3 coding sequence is TGTGCCAGTAGTCCTTGGAACAGGGGGGCCGGGGAGCTGTTTTTT. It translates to CASSPWNRGAGELFF.

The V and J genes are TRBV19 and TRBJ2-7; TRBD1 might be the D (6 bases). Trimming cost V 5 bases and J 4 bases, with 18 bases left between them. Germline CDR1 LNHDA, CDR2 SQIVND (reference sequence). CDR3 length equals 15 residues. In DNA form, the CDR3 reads TGTGCCAGTAGTGAGAAGAGGACAGTGGTATACGAGCAGTACTTC. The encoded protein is CASSEKRTVVYEQYF.

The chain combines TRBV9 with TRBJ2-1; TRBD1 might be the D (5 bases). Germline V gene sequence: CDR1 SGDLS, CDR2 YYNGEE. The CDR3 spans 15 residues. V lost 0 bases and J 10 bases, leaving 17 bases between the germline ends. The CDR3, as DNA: TGTGCCAGCAGCGTAGGGGGATTAGACAGCAACGAGCAGTTCTTC. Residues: CASSVGGLDSNEQFF.

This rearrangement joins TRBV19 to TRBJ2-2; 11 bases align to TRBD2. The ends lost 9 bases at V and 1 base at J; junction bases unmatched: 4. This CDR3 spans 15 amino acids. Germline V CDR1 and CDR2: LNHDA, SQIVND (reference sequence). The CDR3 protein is CASKGTSGNTGELFF. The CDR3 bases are TGTGCCAGCAAGGGGACTAGCGGGAACACCGGGGAGCTGTTTTTT.

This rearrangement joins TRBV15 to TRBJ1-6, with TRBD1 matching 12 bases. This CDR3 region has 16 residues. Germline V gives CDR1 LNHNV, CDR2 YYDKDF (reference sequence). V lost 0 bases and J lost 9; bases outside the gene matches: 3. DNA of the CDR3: TGTGCCACCAGCAGAGATTGGGACAGGGGGCGTTCACCCCTCCACTTT. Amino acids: CATSRDWDRGRSPLHF.

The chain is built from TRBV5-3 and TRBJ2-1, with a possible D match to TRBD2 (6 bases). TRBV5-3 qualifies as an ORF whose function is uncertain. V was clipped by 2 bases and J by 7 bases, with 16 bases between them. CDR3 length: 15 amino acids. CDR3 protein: CARSLTLAGRNEQFF. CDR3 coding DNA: TGTGCCAGAAGCTTAACTTTGGCGGGGAGGAATGAGCAGTTCTTC.

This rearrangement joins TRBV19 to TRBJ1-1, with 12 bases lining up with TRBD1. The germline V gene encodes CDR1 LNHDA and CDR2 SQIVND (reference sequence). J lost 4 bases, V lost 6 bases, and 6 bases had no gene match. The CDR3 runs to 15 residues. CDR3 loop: CASSPGQGAGTEAFF. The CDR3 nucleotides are TGTGCCAGTAGCCCGGGACAGGGGGCGGGCACTGAAGCTTTCTTT.